This passage covers 8 T cell receptor beta chains from one sample sequenced in a study of blood T cell repertoires in COVID-19. The assay was immunoSEQ multiplex PCR, and TCRdb's table has in-frame clones only and misses some. The sample yields about 110,000 clones, 65% to 90% seen once. The source material was peripheral blood. Receptor source: a woman aged 80 or older with active or convalescent COVID-19.

V usage is TRBV13 and J usage is TRBJ2-6, with D perhaps TRBD1 (5 bases). The V gene's germline CDR1 is PRHDT and CDR2 FYEKMQ (reference sequence). This CDR3 region has 17 residues. Trimming pared 4 bases from V and 4 bases from J, leaving 17 bases between. CDR3 nucleotides: TGTGCCAGCAGCTCAAGCTATGGGGCGGCGGGGGCCAACGTCCTGACTTTC. Translation gives CASSSSYGAAGANVLTF.

The chain combines TRBV5-1 with TRBJ1-1, with TRBD1 matching 10 bases. V shed 4 bases and J 0 bases; nucleotides not matched to a gene: 6. Germline CDR1 is SGHRS and CDR2 is YFSETQ. The CDR3 sequence is 16 residues long. The CDR3 nucleotides read TGCGCCAGCAGCCCGGGACAGGGGCCTATGAACACTGAAGCTTTCTTT. It translates to CASSPGQGPMNTEAFF.

The rearrangement joins TRBV3-1 (or the pseudogene TRBV3-2) to TRBJ2-3; D unresolved. The CDR3 is made up of 15 amino acids. Between the trimmed V and J ends, which lost 3 bases and 5 bases, there was a span of 15 bases. Germline lookup yields CDR1 LGHDT and CDR2 YNNKEL (reference sequence). The CDR3 protein is CASSHPTRHKDTQYF. The CDR3 bases are TGTGCCAGCAGCCACCCGACACGACATAAAGATACGCAGTATTTT.

The rearrangement joins TRBV10-3 to TRBJ1-5; D is uncertain. Germline assignment: CDR1 ENHRY and CDR2 SYGVKD. The CDR3 runs 14 residues. CDR3 bases: TGTGCATCGTGGGGAGCGGTCTCCAATCAGCCCCAGCATTTT. It encodes CASWGAVSNQPQHF.

The chain employs TRBV7-2 and TRBJ2-1; D gene ambiguous. The germline V and J ends were trimmed by 0 bases and 7 bases, with 13 bases remaining between them. The CDR3 has 15 amino acids. The germline CDR1 and CDR2 sequences are SGHTA and FQGNSA. CDR3: CASSLAGRIRNEQFF. The DNA for the CDR3 is TGTGCCAGCAGCTTAGCTGGGCGTATTCGGAATGAGCAGTTCTTC.

The chain carries TRBV3-1 (or the pseudogene TRBV3-2) and TRBJ2-7, with 7 bases aligning to TRBD1. V lost 3 bases to trimming and J lost 4 bases; unmatched junction nucleotides: 6. CDR1 is LGHDT and CDR2 is YNNKEL in the germline V gene (reference sequence). This CDR3 has 14 amino acids. CDR3 sequence (DNA): TGTGCCAGCAGCCACGGGACAGCCTCTTACGAGCAGTACTTC. Its protein product is CASSHGTASYEQYF.

This clone showed up just a few times. The chain couples TRBV4-1 to TRBJ2-2; TRBD2 matches at 9 bases. After removal of 1 base from V and 0 bases from J, the junction contained 3 bases not matched to a gene. Germline values: CDR1 MGHRA, CDR2 YSYEKL. The CDR3 is made up of 17 amino acids. CDR3 residues: CASSQGRLAANTGELFF. DNA for the CDR3: TGCGCCAGCAGCCAAGGCCGACTAGCGGCGAACACCGGGGAGCTGTTTTTT.

The chain uses TRBV28 and TRBJ2-3; D is perhaps TRBD1 (6 bases). CDR1 MDHEN and CDR2 SYDVKM come from the germline V gene. The CDR3 is made up of 14 amino acids. Trimming took 3 bases from V and 2 from J, leaving 9 bases between them. The CDR3 protein is CASSLDSPTDTQYF. The CDR3 DNA sequence: TGTGCCAGCAGTTTGGACAGCCCCACAGATACGCAGTATTTT.